This paragraph covers one TCR beta chain sequence. Produced via immunoSEQ multiplex PCR; TCRdb's table is partial and in-frame only. Here the sample spans about 98,000 clones, over 75% being singletons. This entry belongs to a study of cytomegalovirus exposure and HLA in healthy donors. Germline-derived CDR1 and CDR2 are MNHEY and SMNVEV (reference sequence). V lost 4 bases, J lost 4 bases, and 9 bases stayed unmatched. The CDR3 spans 17 residues. The chain couples TRBV27 to TRBJ2-1, with 11 bases identical to TRBD2. The sample taken for sequencing was PBMCs. This sequence originates from a man aged 18 to 29 in good health and CMV-seropositive. The chain's CDR3 is CASSSKPGTSGYNEQFF. CDR3 bases: TGTGCCAGCAGTTCAAAACCCGGGACTAGCGGATACAATGAGCAGTTCTTC.